This T cell receptor beta chain was sequenced for a study of blood T cell repertoires in COVID-19. Study context: Samples of COVID-19 (acute and convalescent) were obtained from the United States, Italy and Spain.

V lost 4 bases, J lost 6 bases, and 10 bases lay in between. This CDR3 contains 12 residues. Germline CDR1 LGHDT, CDR2 YNNKEL (reference sequence). This clone has more than one count but fewer than ten. Assay used: immunoSEQ multiplex PCR; TCRdb lists only in-frame clones, some missing. The sample lists roughly 190,000 clones, about four fifths occurring once. Sequenced material: peripheral blood. The source of this sequence is a man between 60 and 70 years old with acute or convalescent COVID-19. The J gene is TRBJ2-7, the V gene TRBV3-1 (or the pseudogene TRBV3-2); possibly TRBD2 for D (5 bases). This chain's CDR3 is CASSRRSGEQYF. CDR3 in DNA: TGTGCCAGCAGCCGGAGGTCGGGCGAGCAGTACTTC.